This T cell receptor beta chain originates from a study of blood T cell repertoires in COVID-19. In the study overall: COVID-19 samples, acute and convalescent, were from the United States, Italy and Spain. PBMCs, B-cell-depleted T cells, or T cells were the source of the cDNA or gDNA that made up the material.

This CDR3 is built from 13 residues. Germline V gene sequence: CDR1 GTSNPN, CDR2 SVGIG (reference sequence). J lost 6 bases, V lost 4 bases, and 9 bases had no gene match. Original analysis: Amplified reference gene primers provided the basis for estimating nucleated cell counts. Profiling relied on immunoSEQ multiplex PCR, and the TCRdb table lists in-frame clones only, not all of them. V and J calls and clone size are given by that table; D and trimming were obtained from the DNA. The sample holds around 200,000 clones, more than 75% seen once. The sequencing input was peripheral blood. The clonotype was recovered from a man in his sixties or seventies with acute or convalescent COVID-19. The chain combines TRBV30 with TRBJ2-7; 7 positions match TRBD1. CDR3 sequence: CAWNRQGMGEQYF. In DNA, the CDR3 is TGTGCCTGGAACAGACAGGGAATGGGCGAGCAGTACTTC.